A selection of T cell receptor beta chains follows, all from one sample in a study of OX40 agonist ivuxolimab in advanced cancers. Only in-frame clones appear in the TCRdb table, and some are missing; sequencing was by immunoSEQ multiplex PCR. The sample includes 50,000 to 65,000 clones, around 80% of them seen just once. The sequences come from CD4+ or CD8+ T cells sorted from blood, collected in a trial of the OX40 agonist ivuxolimab. The source of these receptors is an adult with an advanced solid tumor such as melanoma, head and neck, liver or kidney cancer. Each CDR3 is given with its conserved first and last residue. The D gene is left open where the match is weak. Clone sizes are given selectively: once, few, many, or a class where the clone is expanded.

CASSLTGTGASYEQYF TGTGCCAGCAGCTTAACCGGGACAGGGGCTTCCTACGAGCAGTACTTC TRBD1 TRBV7-2 - TRBJ2-7
CASSLAPGRGTDTQYF TGCGCCAGCAGCTTGGCCCCGGGCAGAGGCACAGATACGCAGTATTTT - TRBV5-1 - TRBJ2-3
CAWSQGQGLEKLFF TGTGCCTGGAGCCAGGGACAGGGACTAGAAAAACTGTTTTTT TRBD1 TRBV30 - TRBJ1-4
CASSFRDSYEQYF TGTGCCAGCAGTTTCCGCGACTCCTACGAGCAGTACTTC - TRBV27 - TRBJ2-7
CASSLDSTYEQYF TGTGCCAGCAGCTTGGACAGCACCTACGAGCAGTACTTC - TRBV5-6 - TRBJ2-7
CASSLEQGVGELFF TGTGCCAGCAGCTTAGAACAGGGGGTCGGGGAGCTGTTTTTT TRBD1 TRBV7-3 - TRBJ2-2
CASSEGGQPQHF TGTGCCAGCAGTGAGGGGGGCCAGCCCCAGCATTTT - TRBV25-1 - TRBJ1-5
CASSLDSASGNTIYF TGCGCCAGCAGCCTCGACAGCGCCTCTGGAAACACCATATATTTT - TRBV5-1 - TRBJ1-3
CASSFYRNTEAFF TGTGCCAGCAGCTTTTATAGGAACACTGAAGCTTTCTTT - TRBV7-2 - TRBJ1-1
CASSPMGGRTEAFF TGTGCCAGCAGCCCGATGGGGGGCCGCACTGAAGCTTTCTTT - TRBV6-1 - TRBJ1-1
CASSLAGGRQETQYF TGTGCCAGCAGCTTAGCGGGGGGCCGGCAAGAGACCCAGTACTTC - TRBV7-2 - TRBJ2-5
CASSFDQSGYTF TGCGCCAGCAGCTTCGACCAGTCGGGCTACACCTTC - TRBV5-1 - TRBJ1-2
CASSELGAGELFF TGTGCCAGCAGTGAACTTGGGGCCGGGGAGCTGTTTTTT - TRBV6-4 once TRBJ2-2
CASSCPTCYGYTF TGCGCCAGCAGCTGCCCCACTTGCTATGGCTACACCTTC - TRBV5-1 - TRBJ1-2
CASSGQGLGEQFF TGTGCCAGCAGTGGACAGGGGCTGGGGGAGCAGTTCTTC TRBD1 TRBV6-1 - TRBJ2-1
CSAPKRSEQYF TGCAGTGCTCCCAAGAGGTCCGAGCAGTACTTC - TRBV20-1 - TRBJ2-7
CAWSRTGAYNEQFF TGTGCCTGGAGTCGAACGGGGGCTTACAATGAGCAGTTCTTC - TRBV30 - TRBJ2-1
CASSESRPGILVNSPLHF TGTGCCAGCAGTGAATCTAGGCCCGGGATATTAGTAAATTCACCCCTCCACTTT - TRBV25-1 - TRBJ1-6